One sample yielded the 26 T cell receptor beta chains listed below, sequenced in a study of blood T cells in healthy people across ages. Using a J-beta primer mix together with a sample-barcoded 5' primer, a second PCR was run for about 6 to 12 cycles. TCRdb itself ran the 5' RACE reads through MiXCR, one entry per CDR3 protein. The data contain hundreds of thousands of distinct CDR3 sequences, around 52% of them singletons. The sequenced sample was blood. These receptors originate from a woman of 80 years or more in good health.

The rearrangement links TRBV20-1 to TRBJ2-2; tentative D call: TRBD1 (5 bases). The CDR3 is 15 amino acids. V was cut by 0 bases and J by 1 base, with 9 bases left in between. CDR1 is DFQATT and CDR2 is SNEGSKA in the germline V gene (reference sequence). CDR3: CSARDAGQNTGELFF. The CDR3, as DNA: TGCAGTGCTAGAGATGCCGGACAGAACACCGGGGAGCTGTTTTTT.

This clonotype was seen a few times. The rearrangement links TRBV7-9 to TRBJ2-7, with D maybe TRBD2 (6 bases). Trimming took 1 base from V and 0 from J, leaving 10 bases between them. The length of the CDR3 is 15 residues. The germline CDR1 and CDR2 sequences are SEHNR and FQNEAQ (reference sequence). The CDR3 sequence: CASSLGAEGSYEQYF. The CDR3 DNA follows: TGTGCCAGCAGCTTAGGTGCGGAGGGCTCCTACGAGCAGTACTTC.

The J gene is TRBJ2-6, the V gene TRBV2; D possibly matches TRBD1 or TRBD2 (5 bases each). V lost 1 base and J lost 6, with 10 bases in between. Germline V CDR1 and CDR2: SNHLY, FYNNEI. This CDR3 region has 15 residues. CDR3 sequence reads: CASSEGGSVANVLTF. The CDR3 bases are TGTGCCAGCAGTGAAGGGGGGAGTGTGGCCAACGTCCTGACTTTC.

This clonotype was detected once. The rearrangement links TRBV6-5 to TRBJ2-3; TRBD2 matches 9 bases. Germline V gives CDR1 MNHEY, CDR2 SVGAGI. The CDR3 loop spans 15 amino acids. J lost 1 base, V lost 5 bases, and 4 bases had no gene match. CDR3 sequence (DNA): TGTGCCAGCAGTGGAATAGCGGGGGGCACAGATACGCAGTATTTT. Translating gives CASSGIAGGTDTQYF.

This clonotype was observed a handful of times. The chain combines TRBV18 with TRBJ1-5; unclear D gene. Trimming left V 3 bases short and J 1 base short, with 10 bases between. Looked up from germline, CDR1 is KGHSH and CDR2 is LQKENI. CDR3 length: 15 amino acids. The CDR3 sequence is CASSPLGRSNQPQHF. In nucleotides, the CDR3 is TGTGCCAGCTCACCCTTAGGGCGGAGCAATCAGCCCCAGCATTTT.

This chain joins TRBV10-3 and TRBJ2-7; D is unresolved. V was cut by 0 bases and J by 12 bases, with 18 bases left in between. The CDR3 loop spans 14 amino acids. CDR1 ENHRY and CDR2 SYGVKD come from the germline V gene. The CDR3 spells CAISESTDIGDWYF. In DNA form, the CDR3 reads TGTGCCATCAGTGAGTCCACGGATATAGGAGACTGGTACTTC.

This clonotype was seen repeatedly, ten times or more. This chain uses TRBV18 with TRBJ1-2, with D uncertain. Trimming shortened V by 6 bases and J by 8 bases, and 16 bases separated the two germline ends. Germline CDR1 and CDR2: KGHSH and LQKENI. This CDR3 region has 13 residues. The CDR3 protein is CASSTVGEGGYTF. Written as DNA, the CDR3 is TGTGCCAGCTCTACGGTGGGAGAGGGCGGCTACACCTTC.

The CDR3 spells CSAREDKASTDTQYF. CDR3 bases: TGCAGTGCTAGAGAGGACAAGGCTAGCACAGATACGCAGTATTTT. This rearrangement joins TRBV20-1 to TRBJ2-3, with D possibly matching TRBD1 (5 bases). The length of the CDR3 is 15 residues. The V end was cut by 0 bases, the J end by 0 bases, with 10 bases between. Per the germline V gene, CDR1 is DFQATT and CDR2 is SNEGSKA (reference sequence).

The rearrangement uses TRBV29-1 and TRBJ2-1; D perhaps matches TRBD2 (7 bases). CDR3 length: 13 residues. V dropped 4 bases and J dropped 7 bases, with 14 bases sitting between them. CDR1 is SQVTM and CDR2 is ANQGSEA in the germline V gene. The CDR3 protein is CSVGGGLLNEQFF. The CDR3 DNA follows: TGCAGCGTTGGGGGGGGGCTCTTGAATGAGCAGTTCTTC.

This clonotype has a count of ten or more. Written as DNA, the CDR3 is TGTGCCAGCACCAGGACTAGCGGGAGGGAGGGCACAGATACGCAGTATTTT. This translates into CASTRTSGREGTDTQYF. This rearrangement joins TRBV9 to TRBJ2-3, with 15 bases that match TRBD2. With 6 bases clipped from V and 1 base from J, the junction kept 6 bases outside the gene matches. This CDR3 spans 17 amino acids. The germline gives CDR1 SGDLS, CDR2 YYNGEE.

The V call is TRBV12-3 or TRBV12-4, the J call TRBJ2-1; tentatively, D is TRBD1 (5 bases). V was clipped by 7 bases and J by 7 bases, with 14 bases between them. This CDR3 comprises 13 residues. DNA for the CDR3: TGTGCCAGCATTGGGGCCTCCGGGAATGAGCAGTTCTTC. Its translation is CASIGASGNEQFF.

The table lists this clonotype with many counts. V and J are TRBV11-2 and TRBJ2-3, with TRBD1 matching over 8 bases. Germline CDR1 is SGHAT and CDR2 is FQNNGV. The V and J ends lost 5 bases and 2 bases, in that order; junction bases with no gene match: 9. CDR3 size: 16 residues. CDR3 region: CASSPRTGLDTDTQYF. For the CDR3, the DNA is TGTGCCAGCAGCCCTCGGACAGGGTTGGACACAGATACGCAGTATTTT.

This clonotype was seen once. This may be a read error: a much more frequent sequence differs by one nucleotide. This chain joins TRBV12-5 and TRBJ2-3, with 9 bases aligning to TRBD1. CDR1 LGHNT and CDR2 FRNRAP come from the germline V gene. There are 14 residues in the CDR3. The CDR3 DNA reads as TGTGTTAGTGGTTTGGGACAGGGACCAGATACGCAGTATTTT. It yields the protein CVSGLGQGPDTQYF. Full variable domain (remainder filled in from reference TRBV12-5 and TRBJ2-3): DARVTQTPRHKVTEMGQEVTMRCQPILGHNTVFWYRQTMMQGLELLAYFRNRAPLDDSGMPKDRFSAEMPDATLATLKIQPSEPRDSAVYFCVSGLGQGPDTQYFGPGTRLTVL.

Concerning this clonotype: This may be a read error, as it is one base from a much larger clone. This chain links TRBV12-3 or TRBV12-4 with TRBJ2-4; a possible D gene is TRBD1 (5 bases). The DNA matches TRBJ2-7 better at its end, which makes the J call doubtful. The CDR3 runs 15 residues. CDR3 DNA: TGTGCCAGCAGTTTAGATGGGGCGGACACCTACGAGCAGTACTTC. It is translated as CASSLDGADTYEQYF.

This clonotype came up many times. The chain couples TRBV20-1 to TRBJ2-7; the D is unclear. The CDR3 runs to 11 residues. The germline CDR1 and CDR2 sequences are DFQATT and SNEGSKA (reference sequence). Trimming removed 5 bases from V and 4 bases from J, with 9 bases in between. CDR3 amino acids: CSAGQMYEQYF. The CDR3 nucleotides are TGCAGTGCTGGGCAAATGTACGAGCAGTACTTC.

This chain uses TRBV29-1 with TRBJ1-4; D gene unclear. V was trimmed by 4 bases and J by 6 bases, leaving 3 bases between them. The CDR3 is made up of 10 amino acids. The germline gives CDR1 SQVTM, CDR2 ANQGSEA. CDR3 nucleotides: TGCAGCGTTGTCGATGAAAAACTGTTTTTT. This encodes CSVVDEKLFF.

About this clonotype: A much larger clone differs by one base, so this may be a read error. The gene calls are TRBV5-1 and TRBJ2-1; no definite D call. Germline assignment: CDR1 SGHRS and CDR2 YFSETQ. The CDR3 contains 16 residues. The chain's CDR3 is CASGLGIVSSYNEQFF. The CDR3 DNA is TGCGCCAGCGGCTTGGGAATAGTTAGCTCCTACAATGAGCAGTTCTTC. Drawing the rest from reference TRBV5-1 and TRBJ2-1, the complete variable domain is KAGVTQTPRYLIKTRGQQVTLSCSPISGHRSVSWYQQTPGQGLQFLFEYFSETQRNKGNFPGRFSGRQFSNSRSEMNVSTLELGDSALYLCASGLGIVSSYNEQFFGPGTRLTVL.

This clonotype was observed at least ten times. V and J are TRBV25-1 and TRBJ2-3, with 9 bases identical to TRBD2. This CDR3 comprises 15 residues. CDR1 MGHDK and CDR2 SYGVNS come from the germline V gene. V lost 5 bases, J lost 2 bases, and 5 bases stayed unmatched. CDR3 amino acids: CASSKTSGNTDTQYF. CDR3 sequence (DNA): TGTGCCAGCAGTAAGACTAGCGGCAACACAGATACGCAGTATTTT.

This chain joins TRBV6-4 and TRBJ2-5, with D possibly TRBD2 on 7 matching bases. Trimming pared 2 bases from V and 11 bases from J, leaving 21 bases between. This CDR3 is built from 15 residues. Per the germline V gene, CDR1 is MRHNA and CDR2 is SNTAGT. This CDR3 reads CASSDGRGFSNEQYF. The CDR3 coding sequence is TGTGCCAGCAGTGACGGGAGGGGGTTTAGCAATGAGCAGTACTTC.

The chain recombines TRBV3-1 with TRBJ2-1; perhaps D is TRBD1 or TRBD2 (5 bases each). From germline, CDR1 is LGHDT and CDR2 YNNKEL (reference sequence). CDR3 length: 14 residues. V was pared by 1 base and J by 10 bases, with 14 bases between. The CDR3 DNA follows: TGTGCCAGCAGCCAAGTGGGGACGAACTACGAGCAGTTCTTC. Its translation is CASSQVGTNYEQFF.

There are many counts of this clonotype. The chain has TRBV10-1 and TRBJ2-7, with D perhaps given as TRBD1 or TRBD2 (5 bases each). The CDR3 spans 15 residues. Trimming left V 6 bases short and J 5 bases short, with 20 bases between. Germline CDR1 is WNHNN and CDR2 is SYGVQD (reference sequence). The CDR3 here is CASSSVGGMSHEQYF. CDR3 coding DNA: TGCGCCAGCAGCTCGGTTGGGGGAATGTCCCACGAGCAGTACTTC.

This clonotype has a count of ten or more. This chain connects TRBV12-3 or TRBV12-4 to TRBJ2-5, with D hard to call. The CDR3 loop spans 13 amino acids. Trimming took 5 bases from V and 5 from J, leaving 12 bases between them. Here the CDR3 DNA reads TGTGCCAGCAGTATAAGGGTGACGGAGACCCAGTACTTC. Its translation is CASSIRVTETQYF.

This clonotype came up many times. This chain links TRBV5-1 with TRBJ2-3; the D gene is possibly TRBD1 (5 bases). The CDR3 extends over 16 amino acids. Trimming took off 6 bases at V and 5 bases at J, with 22 bases between the two ends. Germline CDR1 is SGHRS and CDR2 is YFSETQ. CDR3 nucleotides: TGCGCCAGCACCAAGAACCCGGGCCCTCAGGGAGATACGCAGTATTTT. This codes for CASTKNPGPQGDTQYF.

Remarks on this clonotype: This may be a read error, as it is one base from a much larger clone. V and J are TRBV29-1 and TRBJ2-1; the D call may be TRBD1 or TRBD2 (5 bases each). This CDR3 contains 12 residues. V gave up 8 bases and J gave up 9 bases, with 17 bases separating them. The germline gives CDR1 SQVTM, CDR2 ANQGSEA. CDR3 in amino acids: CSSRAPGSEQFF. The CDR3 DNA sequence: TGCAGCTCCAGGGCCCCGGGGAGTGAGCAGTTCTTC.

This clonotype was seen at least ten times. The chain carries TRBV29-1 and TRBJ1-2; 7 nucleotides line up with TRBD1. Germline V gives CDR1 SQVTM, CDR2 ANQGSEA. The CDR3 runs 15 residues. V gave up 3 bases and J gave up 1 base; unmatched junction bases: 8. The CDR3 DNA reads as TGCAGCGTTGAGCCCGGGACAGCTCGTAACTATGGCTACACCTTC. Translated: CSVEPGTARNYGYTF.

A few counts support this clonotype. This chain joins TRBV25-1 and TRBJ1-4, with D uncertain. The germline CDR1 and CDR2 sequences are MGHDK and SYGVNS. V shed 4 bases and J shed 4 bases, with 7 bases lying between them. There are 13 residues in the CDR3. CDR3 DNA sequence: TGTGCCAGCAGTGTACGGAGTAATGAAAAACTGTTTTTT. Protein sequence: CASSVRSNEKLFF.